This note documents a single T cell receptor beta chain sequence. This sample is part of a study of T-cell memory formation after mild COVID-19. After 5'RACE with constant-segment primers, TCR alpha and TCR beta cDNA libraries carrying sample barcodes and UMIs were obtained. Via MiXCR, TCRdb re-called the 5' RACE reads, giving one row per CDR3 protein. The sample consists of 550,000 to 650,000 distinct CDR3 sequences, around a sixth of them appearing once. The CDR3 loop spans 15 amino acids. V gave up 7 bases and J gave up 4 bases; unmatched junction bases: 13. CDR1 is LGHDT and CDR2 is YNNKEL in the germline V gene (reference sequence).

This clonotype was sampled from an adult woman who had mild COVID-19 (a few samples of this study predate the infection). Cell type and time point are not known. The sequencing sample was made of PBMCs or a T cell subset sorted from them (not recorded which). The V gene is TRBV3-1, the J gene TRBJ2-7; TRBD1 aligns across 7 bases. Written as DNA, the CDR3 is TGTGCCAGCAAAAGACATACAGGGGAAGGTTACGAGCAGTACTTC. It is translated as CASKRHTGEGYEQYF.